A selection of T cell receptor beta chains follows, all from one sample in a study of blood T cells in healthy people across ages. TCRdb independently ran MiXCR on the 5' RACE reads; one entry per CDR3 protein. The sample shows approximately 790,000 distinct CDR3 sequences, about 62% of them seen only once. The sample was blood. The source is a man aged 25 to 45 in good health. Each CDR3 is given with its conserved first and last residue. The D gene is left open where the match is weak. Size is stated for part of the rows, as once, few or many counts, or as a class when the clone is expanded.

clone_size: -; d_call: -; j_call: TRBJ2-7; v_call: TRBV4-3; cdr3_nt: TGCGCCAGCAGCCAAGTCCCTCCCTACGAGCAGTACTTC; cdr3_aa: CASSQVPPYEQYF
clone_size: -; d_call: TRBD1; j_call: TRBJ2-1; v_call: TRBV7-6; cdr3_nt: TGTGCCAGCAGCTTAGGACAGGGTAGGGTCTACAATGAGCAGTTCTTC; cdr3_aa: CASSLGQGRVYNEQFF
clone_size: -; d_call: TRBD1; j_call: TRBJ2-2; v_call: TRBV7-8; cdr3_nt: TGTGCCAGCAGCTTAAGGACAGGGAGCACCGGGGAGCTGTTTTTT; cdr3_aa: CASSLRTGSTGELFF
clone_size: few; d_call: -; j_call: TRBJ2-5; v_call: TRBV5-1; cdr3_nt: TGCGCCAGCAGCTTGCAGGCAGCGGAGGAGACCCAGTACTTC; cdr3_aa: CASSLQAAEETQYF
clone_size: few; d_call: -; j_call: TRBJ2-7; v_call: TRBV15; cdr3_nt: TGTGCCACCAGCCTGGGGGCGGTCTACGAGCAGTACTTC; cdr3_aa: CATSLGAVYEQYF
clone_size: many; d_call: TRBD1; j_call: TRBJ1-2; v_call: TRBV24-1; cdr3_nt: TGTGCCACCAGTGTAGGGGACAGGGTCAGCGATGGCTACACCTTC; cdr3_aa: CATSVGDRVSDGYTF
clone_size: few; d_call: TRBD2; j_call: TRBJ2-5; v_call: TRBV12-3/TRBV12-4; cdr3_nt: TGTGCCAGCAGTTCCCTCGGGGGGAGGGAGACCCAGTACTTC; cdr3_aa: CASSSLGGRETQYF
clone_size: -; d_call: -; j_call: TRBJ2-6; v_call: TRBV7-3; cdr3_nt: TGTGCCAGCAGCTCTAGTAGGACGTCTGGGGCCAACGTCCTGACTTTC; cdr3_aa: CASSSSRTSGANVLTF
clone_size: -; d_call: TRBD2; j_call: TRBJ2-4; v_call: TRBV4-2; cdr3_nt: TGTGCCGGCGGCTTCGGGGGGGGATCGAACATTCAGTACTTC; cdr3_aa: CAGGFGGGSNIQYF
clone_size: -; d_call: -; j_call: TRBJ2-1; v_call: TRBV6-5; cdr3_nt: TGTGCCAGCACAGGGGACAATTCTTTCAATGAGCAGTTCTTC; cdr3_aa: CASTGDNSFNEQFF
clone_size: -; d_call: -; j_call: TRBJ2-6; v_call: TRBV7-9; cdr3_nt: TGTGCCAGCAGCCCCGAAGGGGGACGCTCTGGGGCCAACGTCCTGACTTTC; cdr3_aa: CASSPEGGRSGANVLTF
clone_size: once; d_call: -; j_call: TRBJ2-1; v_call: TRBV5-6; cdr3_nt: TGTGCCAGCAGCCTACAGGCGGATGAGCAGTTCTTC; cdr3_aa: CASSLQADEQFF
clone_size: -; d_call: -; j_call: TRBJ2-7; v_call: TRBV29-1; cdr3_nt: TGCAGCGTAGGGAGCGGCTCCTACGAGCAGTACTTC; cdr3_aa: CSVGSGSYEQYF
clone_size: few; d_call: -; j_call: TRBJ2-7; v_call: TRBV7-2; cdr3_nt: TGTGCCAGCAGCCACGGGTTAGGAAGCTCCTACGAGCAGTACTTC; cdr3_aa: CASSHGLGSSYEQYF
clone_size: few; d_call: TRBD1; j_call: TRBJ2-2; v_call: TRBV29-1; cdr3_nt: TGCAGCGTGATCACAGGGGGCGAGCTGTTTTTT; cdr3_aa: CSVITGGELFF
clone_size: -; d_call: -; j_call: TRBJ2-7; v_call: TRBV25-1; cdr3_nt: TGTGCCAGCAGCCAATCGGACAGTTCCCCCTCCTACGAGCAGTACTTC; cdr3_aa: CASSQSDSSPSYEQYF
clone_size: -; d_call: -; j_call: TRBJ2-7; v_call: TRBV12-3/TRBV12-4; cdr3_nt: TGTGCCAGCAATATAGGACCCGCCCAGTACTTC; cdr3_aa: CASNIGPAQYF
clone_size: -; d_call: -; j_call: TRBJ2-1; v_call: TRBV10-3; cdr3_nt: TGTGCCATCAGTGAGCCAGCCACCCTGGTGGGTGAGCAGTTCTTC; cdr3_aa: CAISEPATLVGEQFF
clone_size: -; d_call: -; j_call: TRBJ2-1; v_call: TRBV14; cdr3_nt: TGTGCCAGCAGCCCAATAGGACTTGTGAACAATGAGCAGTTCTTC; cdr3_aa: CASSPIGLVNNEQFF
clone_size: -; d_call: -; j_call: TRBJ2-1; v_call: TRBV6-5; cdr3_nt: TGTGCCAGCACGAACCCGGGTAATGAGCAGTTCTTC; cdr3_aa: CASTNPGNEQFF
clone_size: -; d_call: TRBD1; j_call: TRBJ2-7; v_call: TRBV9; cdr3_nt: TGTGCCAGCAGCCCTGGGACAGCCGTCTTCTACGAGCAGTACTTC; cdr3_aa: CASSPGTAVFYEQYF
clone_size: -; d_call: TRBD2; j_call: TRBJ2-1; v_call: TRBV24-1; cdr3_nt: TGTGCCACCAGTGATCCGGGGACTAGCGGGGGTTGGGGTGAGCAGTTCTTC; cdr3_aa: CATSDPGTSGGWGEQFF
clone_size: -; d_call: -; j_call: TRBJ2-3; v_call: TRBV27; cdr3_nt: TGTGCCAGCAGCTTAAGGGTCTCTAGCACAGATACGCAGTATTTT; cdr3_aa: CASSLRVSSTDTQYF
clone_size: few; d_call: TRBD2; j_call: TRBJ2-3; v_call: TRBV6-5; cdr3_nt: TGTGCCAGCAGTTACAGCGGGGGGGCCGTAGATACGCAGTATTTT; cdr3_aa: CASSYSGGAVDTQYF
clone_size: -; d_call: -; j_call: TRBJ2-4; v_call: TRBV20-1; cdr3_nt: TGCAGTGCTCCCGACGATTTAGCCAAAAACATTCAGTACTTC; cdr3_aa: CSAPDDLAKNIQYF
clone_size: -; d_call: TRBD1; j_call: TRBJ1-2; v_call: TRBV5-1; cdr3_nt: TGCGCCAGCAGCTTCACAGGGGGGGACTATGGCTACACCTTC; cdr3_aa: CASSFTGGDYGYTF
clone_size: few; d_call: -; j_call: TRBJ2-1; v_call: TRBV6-5; cdr3_nt: TGTGCCAGCAGCCTGGGGCAGGTTGGGTACAATGAGCAGTTCTTC; cdr3_aa: CASSLGQVGYNEQFF
clone_size: many; d_call: TRBD1; j_call: TRBJ2-1; v_call: TRBV27; cdr3_nt: TGTGCCAGCAGTTTGGACAGGGGGTCCTACAATGAGCAGTTCTTC; cdr3_aa: CASSLDRGSYNEQFF
clone_size: few; d_call: -; j_call: TRBJ2-5; v_call: TRBV5-1; cdr3_nt: TGCGCCAGCAGCTACCGGGACCCTCGAGAGACCCAGTACTTC; cdr3_aa: CASSYRDPRETQYF
clone_size: -; d_call: -; j_call: TRBJ2-5; v_call: TRBV6-5; cdr3_nt: TGTGCCAGCAGTTACGGACATCCGGAGACCCAGTACTTC; cdr3_aa: CASSYGHPETQYF
clone_size: once; d_call: TRBD2; j_call: TRBJ2-5; v_call: TRBV11-3; cdr3_nt: TGTGCCAGCAGCACCGGGGGGGAAAGTCGTAGGAATGAGCAGTACTTC; cdr3_aa: CASSTGGESRRNEQYF
clone_size: -; d_call: -; j_call: TRBJ2-7; v_call: TRBV12-3/TRBV12-4; cdr3_nt: TGTGCCAGCAGTCCTAGCCGGTCGGGATACGAGCAGTACTTC; cdr3_aa: CASSPSRSGYEQYF
clone_size: -; d_call: -; j_call: TRBJ2-2; v_call: TRBV4-3; cdr3_nt: TGCGCCAGCAGCCAACGGACGGATAACACCGGGGAGCTGTTTTTT; cdr3_aa: CASSQRTDNTGELFF
clone_size: -; d_call: TRBD2; j_call: TRBJ2-5; v_call: TRBV10-3; cdr3_nt: TGTGCCATCAATTCAAGGGGACTAGCGGGTTCCCAAGAGACCCAGTACTTC; cdr3_aa: CAINSRGLAGSQETQYF
clone_size: -; d_call: TRBD2; j_call: TRBJ2-5; v_call: TRBV9; cdr3_nt: TGTGCCAGCAGCAAAACCGGGACTAGCTGGGAGACCCAGTACTTC; cdr3_aa: CASSKTGTSWETQYF
clone_size: -; d_call: TRBD1; j_call: TRBJ1-6; v_call: TRBV6-5; cdr3_nt: TGTGCCAGCCGTTGGCCAGGGGGCAATAATTCACCCCTCCACTTT; cdr3_aa: CASRWPGGNNSPLHF
clone_size: -; d_call: TRBD1; j_call: TRBJ2-7; v_call: TRBV27; cdr3_nt: TGTGCCAGCAGGACAGGGAACGGCGAGCAGTACTTC; cdr3_aa: CASRTGNGEQYF
clone_size: many; d_call: TRBD2; j_call: TRBJ2-3; v_call: TRBV12-3/TRBV12-4; cdr3_nt: TGTGCCAGCAGCCTGGGACTAGCGAGAGTAACAGATACGCAGTATTTT; cdr3_aa: CASSLGLARVTDTQYF
clone_size: -; d_call: TRBD2; j_call: TRBJ2-1; v_call: TRBV4-3; cdr3_nt: TGCGCCAGCAGCCAAGAGCCTAGCGGGGGTCCCTACAATGAGCAGTTCTTC; cdr3_aa: CASSQEPSGGPYNEQFF
clone_size: few; d_call: -; j_call: TRBJ2-6; v_call: TRBV30; cdr3_nt: TGTGCCTGGACTGAAGGCTCTGGGGCCAACGTCCTGACTTTC; cdr3_aa: CAWTEGSGANVLTF
clone_size: -; d_call: TRBD1; j_call: TRBJ1-5; v_call: TRBV20-1; cdr3_nt: TGCAGTGCTATCGACAGGGAGGATCAGCCCCAGCATTTT; cdr3_aa: CSAIDREDQPQHF
clone_size: few; d_call: -; j_call: TRBJ2-1; v_call: TRBV9; cdr3_nt: TGTGCCAGCAGCGTTTCCCCGACTCGATACAATGAGCAGTTCTTC; cdr3_aa: CASSVSPTRYNEQFF
clone_size: -; d_call: -; j_call: TRBJ2-5; v_call: TRBV10-3; cdr3_nt: TGTGCCATCAGTTTTAGGGGTGACCAAGAGACCCAGTACTTC; cdr3_aa: CAISFRGDQETQYF
clone_size: -; d_call: -; j_call: TRBJ2-7; v_call: TRBV7-2; cdr3_nt: TGTGCCAGCAGCCAACGAGGACGTGAGTACTTC; cdr3_aa: CASSQRGREYF
clone_size: few; d_call: -; j_call: TRBJ2-4; v_call: TRBV27; cdr3_nt: TGTGCCAGCAGTCGGGCCCTTAACCTAGCCAAAAACATTCAGTACTTC; cdr3_aa: CASSRALNLAKNIQYF
clone_size: once; d_call: TRBD2; j_call: TRBJ2-5; v_call: TRBV7-3; cdr3_nt: TGTGCCAGCAGCTTTAGGAGCGGGGGCCAAGAGACCCAGTACTTC; cdr3_aa: CASSFRSGGQETQYF
clone_size: -; d_call: TRBD1; j_call: TRBJ2-5; v_call: TRBV5-1; cdr3_nt: TGCGCCAGCAGCACGGGGACAGGGGAGCAAGAGACCCAGTACTTC; cdr3_aa: CASSTGTGEQETQYF
clone_size: few; d_call: -; j_call: TRBJ1-1; v_call: TRBV29-1; cdr3_nt: TGCAGCGCCGCGGCAGGTGGGAACACTGAAGCTTTCTTT; cdr3_aa: CSAAAGGNTEAFF
clone_size: few; d_call: TRBD2; j_call: TRBJ2-7; v_call: TRBV5-1; cdr3_nt: TGCGCCAGCAGCTTTACCACTAGCGGGGGCTCCTACGAGCAGTACTTC; cdr3_aa: CASSFTTSGGSYEQYF
clone_size: -; d_call: TRBD1; j_call: TRBJ2-1; v_call: TRBV6-2/TRBV6-3; cdr3_nt: TGTGCCAGCTCGCCCCGGGACAGGGGACATGAGCAGTTCTTC; cdr3_aa: CASSPRDRGHEQFF
clone_size: -; d_call: -; j_call: TRBJ2-7; v_call: TRBV3-1; cdr3_nt: TGTGCCAGCAGCCAAGATGGGGGGGGGCCACACGAGCAGTACTTC; cdr3_aa: CASSQDGGGPHEQYF
clone_size: -; d_call: TRBD2; j_call: TRBJ2-1; v_call: TRBV20-1; cdr3_nt: TGCAGTACCTCCCCATTGGGACTAGCGGGGGTGAATGAGCAGTTCTTC; cdr3_aa: CSTSPLGLAGVNEQFF
clone_size: -; d_call: TRBD2; j_call: TRBJ2-1; v_call: TRBV2; cdr3_nt: TGTGCCAGCCTTACTCGGACTAGCGGGGGTAGGACCTACAATGAGCAGTTCTTC; cdr3_aa: CASLTRTSGGRTYNEQFF
clone_size: -; d_call: -; j_call: TRBJ2-7; v_call: TRBV27; cdr3_nt: TGTGCCAGCAGTTCCAGGGGGGCCCATCCCTACGAGCAGTACTTC; cdr3_aa: CASSSRGAHPYEQYF
clone_size: -; d_call: -; j_call: TRBJ2-7; v_call: TRBV4-1; cdr3_nt: TGCGCCAGCAGCCAAATCCCCCGGGTAAGGCCAGAGACCTACGAGCAGTACTTC; cdr3_aa: CASSQIPRVRPETYEQYF
clone_size: -; d_call: -; j_call: TRBJ2-5; v_call: TRBV4-3; cdr3_nt: TGCGCCAGCAGCCCAAGCCGTGGTAGGGGCCTCCAAGAGACCCAGTACTTC; cdr3_aa: CASSPSRGRGLQETQYF
clone_size: -; d_call: -; j_call: TRBJ1-4; v_call: TRBV5-1; cdr3_nt: TGCGCCAGCAGCGTCGGACTGGCAGTAGGGGATGAAAAACTGTTTTTT; cdr3_aa: CASSVGLAVGDEKLFF